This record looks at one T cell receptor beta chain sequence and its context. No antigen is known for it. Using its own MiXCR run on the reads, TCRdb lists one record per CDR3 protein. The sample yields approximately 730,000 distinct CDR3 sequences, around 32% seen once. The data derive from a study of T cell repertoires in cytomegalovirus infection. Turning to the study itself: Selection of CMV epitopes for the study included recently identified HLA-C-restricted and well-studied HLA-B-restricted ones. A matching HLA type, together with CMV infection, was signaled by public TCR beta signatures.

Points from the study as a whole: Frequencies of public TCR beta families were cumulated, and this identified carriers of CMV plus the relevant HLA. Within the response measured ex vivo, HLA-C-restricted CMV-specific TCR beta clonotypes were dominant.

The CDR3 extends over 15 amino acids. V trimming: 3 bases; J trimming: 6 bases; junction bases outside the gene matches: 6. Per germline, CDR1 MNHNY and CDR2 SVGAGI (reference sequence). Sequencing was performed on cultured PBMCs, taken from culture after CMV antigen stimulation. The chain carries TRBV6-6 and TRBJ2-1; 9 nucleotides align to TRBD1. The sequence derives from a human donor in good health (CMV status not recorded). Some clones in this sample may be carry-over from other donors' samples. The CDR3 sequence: CASSYKGQGFNEQFF. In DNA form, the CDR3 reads TGTGCCAGCAGTTATAAGGGACAGGGTTTCAATGAGCAGTTCTTC.